This TCR beta chain derives from a study of control samples from healthy donors and cancer patients. TCRdb's copy holds only in-frame clones and misses some; the assay was immunoSEQ multiplex PCR. Of more than 85,000 clones in the sample, 90% to 95% are singletons; the top ten hold over 2%. V shed 5 bases, J shed 0 bases, and the junction held 5 bases outside the gene matches. Germline V gene sequence: CDR1 SGHRS, CDR2 YFSETQ. The CDR3 contains 16 residues. Sequenced: blood. The chain is built from TRBV5-1 and TRBJ1-3; 10 positions match TRBD1. This clonotype was obtained from a woman between 18 and 29 years old in good health. The CDR3 reads CASRSGTGVSGNTIYF. CDR3 DNA sequence: TGCGCCAGCAGATCCGGGACAGGGGTCTCTGGAAACACCATATATTTT. The full variable domain, rest sourced from reference TRBV5-1 and TRBJ1-3, is KAGVTQTPRYLIKTRGQQVTLSCSPISGHRSVSWYQQTPGQGLQFLFEYFSETQRNKGNFPGRFSGRQFSNSRSEMNVSTLELGDSALYLCASRSGTGVSGNTIYFGEGSWLTVV.